Listed here are 5 T cell receptor beta chains from one sample, sequenced in a study of T cells in Graves' hyperthyroidism and ophthalmopathy. Amplified TCR beta CDR3 regions derived from RNA transcripts. During a first-round RT-PCR of the TCR CDR3, the HTBI primer set was used. TCRdb used MiXCR to reprocess the multiplex PCR reads, holding one entry per CDR3 protein. In the table there are about 200,000 distinct CDR3 sequences, roughly 17% of which are singletons. Sequencing used blood. Receptor source: a woman between 50 and 59 years old with Graves' hyperthyroidism.

This clonotype was detected only a few times. J is TRBJ1-1 and V is TRBV7-6; 7 bases agree with TRBD1. Per germline, CDR1 SGHVS and CDR2 FNYEAQ. This CDR3 region has 17 residues. J was trimmed by 0 bases and V by 0 bases; bases with no gene match: 7. The CDR3, as DNA: TGTGCCAGCAGCTTAGCAGCCCCGGGACAGATGAACACTGAAGCTTTCTTT. Translated, it gives CASSLAAPGQMNTEAFF.

This clonotype was seen at least ten times. The rearrangement links TRBV12-3 or TRBV12-4 to TRBJ2-3; D call uncertain. The CDR3 contains 14 residues. Trimming stripped 6 bases from V and 0 bases from J, with 10 bases between. The CDR3 loop reads CASRRSQSTDTQYF. In DNA form, the CDR3 reads TGTGCCAGCAGAAGAAGCCAAAGCACAGATACGCAGTATTTT.

This clonotype was recorded many times. The rearrangement links TRBV27 to TRBJ1-6, with 8 bases fitting TRBD1. The CDR3 is 16 residues long. Trimming at V came to 6 bases and at J to 11 bases, leaving 15 bases not matched to a gene. The germline CDR1 and CDR2 sequences are MNHEY and SMNVEV (reference sequence). As DNA, the CDR3 is TGTGCCAGCAGCTTTACGGGTGGACAGGGTCCGGCACCCCTCCACTTT. Translation gives CASSFTGGQGPAPLHF.

This rearrangement joins TRBV7-9 to TRBJ1-5, with D unresolved. V dropped 5 bases and J dropped 3 bases, with 5 bases sitting between them. Germline V CDR1 and CDR2: SEHNR, FQNEAQ (reference sequence). The CDR3 loop spans 12 amino acids. The CDR3 here is CASSPVNQPQHF. The CDR3 nucleotides read TGTGCCAGCAGCCCGGTCAATCAGCCCCAGCATTTT. The full variable domain, in which reference TRBV7-9 and TRBJ1-5 provide the parts outside the CDR3, is DTGVSQNPRHKITKRGQNVTFRCDPISEHNRLYWYRQTLGQGPEFLTYFQNEAQLEKSRLLSDRFSAERPKGSFSTLEIQRTEQGDSAMYLCASSPVNQPQHFGDGTRLSIL.

The table lists this clonotype with many counts. This sequence joins TRBV29-1 and TRBJ2-3; tentative D call: TRBD2 (5 bases). CDR1 and CDR2 from the germline V gene are SQVTM and ANQGSEA. The CDR3 has 14 amino acids. The V end lost 3 bases, the J end lost 2 bases, and 12 bases lay between the germline ends. This chain's CDR3 is CSVDRERVTDTQYF. In DNA form, the CDR3 reads TGCAGCGTTGACCGGGAACGGGTCACAGATACGCAGTATTTT.